Each of the 26 T cell receptor beta chains below was sequenced from the same sample in a study of technical replicates of blood from a handful of donors. Libraries were prepared by immunoSEQ multiplex PCR; TCRdb keeps only in-frame clonotypes and omits some of them. Of approximately 74,000 clones in the sample, around nine tenths were seen once. The sequencing sample was made of PBMCs. Receptors originate from a human donor in good health. Some clones in this sample may be carry-over from other donors' samples.

The chain uses TRBV7-2 and TRBJ2-2, with TRBD2 matching 8 bases. Trimming at V came to 1 base and at J to 0 bases, leaving 4 bases not matched to a gene. Germline lookup yields CDR1 SGHTA and CDR2 FQGNSA. The CDR3 runs to 17 residues. CDR3 sequence reads: CASSLVGGGPNTGELFF. CDR3 nucleotides: TGTGCCAGCAGCTTAGTGGGCGGGGGGCCGAACACCGGGGAGCTGTTTTTT.

This sequence joins TRBV9 and TRBJ2-7, with D maybe TRBD1 (6 bases). In germline, CDR1 is SGDLS, CDR2 YYNGEE. Trimming shortened V by 3 bases and J by 2 bases, and 9 bases separated the two germline ends. This CDR3 is built from 13 residues. The CDR3 here is CASSAGTTYEQYF. The CDR3 coding sequence is TGTGCCAGCAGCGCCGGGACAACCTACGAGCAGTACTTC.

The chain uses TRBV11-2 and TRBJ2-3; 12 bases match TRBD2. V trimming: 4 bases; J trimming: 4 bases; junction bases outside the gene matches: 15. The CDR3 totals 19 residues. The germline V gene has CDR1 SGHAT and CDR2 FQNNGV. The CDR3 bases are TGTGCCAGCAGCTCATCCCGGACTAGCGGGATAGGCGCGGCAGATACGCAGTATTTT. As protein: CASSSSRTSGIGAADTQYF.

The rearrangement uses TRBV30 and TRBJ1-4; D possibly corresponds to TRBD1 (5 bases). The CDR3 totals 15 residues. Trimming took 0 bases from V and 6 from J, leaving 14 bases between them. CDR1 and CDR2 (germline): GTSNPN, SVGIG (reference sequence). DNA for the CDR3: TGTGCCTGGAGTGTGAAGCAGGGTAGTTATGAAAAACTGTTTTTT. Amino acids: CAWSVKQGSYEKLFF.

This chain connects TRBV2 to TRBJ2-7, with D maybe TRBD2 (6 bases). This CDR3 has 13 amino acids. V was clipped by 6 bases and J by 2 bases, with 11 bases between them. Per germline, CDR1 SNHLY and CDR2 FYNNEI. CDR3 sequence: CASRGLLTYEQYF. CDR3 DNA sequence: TGTGCCAGCAGGGGACTTCTAACCTACGAGCAGTACTTC.

The rearrangement joins TRBV9 to TRBJ1-2; TRBD1 matches 8 bases. The CDR3 has 18 residues. Germline V CDR1 and CDR2: SGDLS, YYNGEE. V gave up 3 bases and J gave up 1 base; unmatched junction bases: 14. The CDR3 loop reads CASSANSGGAFNNYGYTF. The DNA of the CDR3 is TGTGCCAGCAGCGCCAACTCAGGGGGCGCTTTTAATAACTATGGCTACACCTTC. The whole variable domain, filled in from reference TRBV9 and TRBJ1-2, reads DSGVTQTPKHLITATGQRVTLRCSPRSGDLSVYWYQQSLDQGLQFLIQYYNGEERAKGNILERFSAQQFPDLHSELNLSSLELGDSALYFCASSANSGGAFNNYGYTFGSGTRLTVV.

V and J are TRBV7-2 and TRBJ2-3; TRBD2 agrees at 9 bases. Per germline, CDR1 SGHTA and CDR2 FQGNSA. The CDR3 runs 15 residues. Trimming removed 2 bases from V and 9 bases from J; junction bases left unmatched: 9. The CDR3: CASSLWASGESTQYF. CDR3 DNA sequence: TGTGCCAGCAGCTTATGGGCTAGCGGGGAGTCAACGCAGTATTTT.

This chain joins TRBV19 and TRBJ1-1; 7 nucleotides align to TRBD1. V was pared by 6 bases and J by 0 bases, with 7 bases of the junction left unmatched. The V gene's germline CDR1 is LNHDA and CDR2 SQIVND (reference sequence). There are 15 residues in the CDR3. CDR3 loop: CASRGADRVNTEAFF. The CDR3 DNA sequence: TGTGCCAGTAGGGGCGCCGACAGGGTGAACACTGAAGCTTTCTTT.

This clone was seen once. This chain uses TRBV6-5 with TRBJ2-5, with D uncertain. Trimming pared 0 bases from V and 5 bases from J, leaving 16 bases between. Per germline, CDR1 MNHEY and CDR2 SVGAGI. CDR3 length: 16 amino acids. CDR3 DNA sequence: TGTGCCAGCAGTTACTCGGGTCTGGGCCGCAAGGAGACCCAGTACTTC. It encodes CASSYSGLGRKETQYF.

The CDR3 is CASSVTGDHGELFF. The CDR3 bases are TGTGCCAGCAGCGTAACGGGAGATCACGGGGAGCTGTTTTTT. The chain joins TRBV9 to TRBJ2-2; a possible D gene is TRBD2 (6 bases). V gave up 1 base and J gave up 7 bases, with 11 bases separating them. CDR3 length: 14 residues. Looked up from germline, CDR1 is SGDLS and CDR2 is YYNGEE. Drawing the rest from reference TRBV9 and TRBJ2-2, the complete variable domain is DSGVTQTPKHLITATGQRVTLRCSPRSGDLSVYWYQQSLDQGLQFLIQYYNGEERAKGNILERFSAQQFPDLHSELNLSSLELGDSALYFCASSVTGDHGELFFGEGSRLTVL.

The chain recombines TRBV2 with TRBJ1-6; D unresolved. Germline CDR1 and CDR2: SNHLY and FYNNEI. The CDR3 loop spans 14 amino acids. Trimming pared 2 bases from V and 6 bases from J, leaving 8 bases between. CDR3 nucleotide sequence: TGTGCCAGCAGTGAAAGCTTGTCTAATTCACCCCTCCACTTT. It codes for CASSESLSNSPLHF.

The chain joins TRBV15 to TRBJ2-4; 9 nucleotides align to TRBD1. The CDR3 consists of 15 residues. Germline-derived CDR1 and CDR2 are LNHNV and YYDKDF (reference sequence). The trim removed 4 bases at V and 4 bases at J, leaving 5 bases unmatched. For the CDR3, the DNA is TGTGCCACCAGCACCCCCGGGACAGGGAAAAACATTCAGTACTTC. It encodes CATSTPGTGKNIQYF.

The rearrangement joins TRBV2 to TRBJ2-7; TRBD1 is a possible D gene (6 bases). In germline, CDR1 is SNHLY, CDR2 FYNNEI. V was clipped by 7 bases and J by 0 bases, with 13 bases between them. CDR3 length: 14 residues. CDR3 sequence reads: CASTRDRISYEQYF. For the CDR3, the DNA is TGTGCCAGCACCCGTGACAGGATCTCCTACGAGCAGTACTTC.

The chain is built from TRBV2 and TRBJ1-6; D gene uncertain. V was cut by 1 base and J by 7 bases, with 5 bases left in between. The CDR3 spans 13 residues. Germline loops: CDR1 SNHLY, CDR2 FYNNEI. This CDR3 reads CASSEVPNSPLHF. The DNA for the CDR3 is TGTGCCAGCAGTGAAGTCCCAAATTCACCCCTCCACTTT.

This clone turned up a few times. The chain has TRBV10-3 and TRBJ1-1; TRBD1 is a possible D gene (5 bases). This CDR3 is 13 amino acids long. Deletions cut 7 bases from V and 0 bases from J, with 9 bases between. CDR1 is ENHRY, CDR2 SYGVKD, per germline. As DNA, the CDR3 is TGTGCCATCAAGAAGGGGTTGAACACTGAAGCTTTCTTT. Residues: CAIKKGLNTEAFF.

Only one count was recorded for this clone. The chain combines TRBV5-6 with TRBJ1-2, with D uncertain. CDR3 size: 14 residues. In germline, CDR1 is SGHDT, CDR2 YYEEEE. Trimming stripped 6 bases from V and 0 bases from J, with 12 bases between. CDR3 in amino acids: CASTSRPTNYGYTF. The DNA of the CDR3 is TGTGCCAGCACATCTAGGCCTACTAACTATGGCTACACCTTC.

The chain employs TRBV7-3 and TRBJ2-2; 13 bases agree with TRBD2. This CDR3 has 19 amino acids. Trimming cost V 5 bases and J 1 base; bases outside gene matches: 10. Germline CDR1 and CDR2: SGHTA and FQGTGA. This CDR3 is CASSPTLTSGGGNTGELFF. The CDR3 DNA sequence: TGTGCCAGCAGCCCGACTCTTACTAGCGGGGGGGGGAACACCGGGGAGCTGTTTTTT.

The chain carries TRBV11-3 and TRBJ1-1; D is unresolved. The CDR3 loop spans 14 amino acids. Looked up from germline, CDR1 is SGHNT and CDR2 is YENEEA. The V end lost 2 bases, the J end lost 4 bases, and 11 bases lay between the germline ends. The CDR3 is CASSLNAGVTEAFF. The DNA of the CDR3 is TGTGCCAGCAGCTTAAACGCCGGGGTCACTGAAGCTTTCTTT.

The chain links TRBV7-2 to TRBJ1-1, with 7 positions matching TRBD1. This CDR3 has 14 residues. CDR1 SGHTA and CDR2 FQGNSA come from the germline V gene. V lost 5 bases and J lost 4; bases outside the gene matches: 7. The chain's CDR3 is CASSRQGVGTEAFF. For the CDR3, the DNA is TGTGCCAGCAGCAGGCAGGGGGTTGGCACTGAAGCTTTCTTT.

The chain uses TRBV6-5 and TRBJ1-1, with a tentative D call TRBD1 (5 bases). CDR3 length: 12 residues. Per germline, CDR1 MNHEY and CDR2 SVGAGI. The V end lost 5 bases, the J end lost 8 bases, and 12 bases lay between the germline ends. The CDR3 spells CASSKDTREAFF. The CDR3 coding sequence is TGTGCCAGCAGTAAGGACACACGAGAAGCTTTCTTT.

V gene TRBV19 combines with J gene TRBJ2-7; D unresolved. Between the trimmed V and J ends, which lost 2 bases and 6 bases, there was a span of 11 bases. Germline V gene sequence: CDR1 LNHDA, CDR2 SQIVND (reference sequence). The CDR3 has 13 amino acids. The CDR3 loop is CASSISRASEQYF. CDR3 DNA sequence: TGTGCCAGTAGTATAAGTCGAGCGTCCGAGCAGTACTTC.

This rearrangement joins TRBV9 to TRBJ1-3; 7 bases agree with TRBD1. Per germline, CDR1 SGDLS and CDR2 YYNGEE. V trimming: 4 bases; J trimming: 0 bases; junction bases outside the gene matches: 4. The CDR3 is 15 residues long. CDR3 region: CASSPWDSSGNTIYF. As DNA, the CDR3 is TGTGCCAGCAGCCCGTGGGACAGCTCTGGAAACACCATATATTTT.

The chain has TRBV2 and TRBJ2-7; 10 bases are shared with TRBD2. The ends lost 8 bases at V and 3 bases at J; junction bases unmatched: 7. The CDR3 runs 14 residues. Germline CDR1 reads SNHLY; CDR2 reads FYNNEI. This CDR3 reads CASYQAGGNYEQYF. In nucleotides, the CDR3 is TGTGCCAGCTATCAAGCGGGAGGGAACTACGAGCAGTACTTC.

The chain joins TRBV10-3 to TRBJ2-7, with D tentatively TRBD1 (6 bases). Germline V gene lookup returns CDR1 ENHRY and CDR2 SYGVKD. Trimming stripped 2 bases from V and 7 bases from J, with 9 bases between. CDR3 length: 12 residues. Here the CDR3 reads CAISEATGEQYF. DNA of the CDR3: TGTGCCATCAGTGAGGCCACAGGGGAGCAGTACTTC.

The chain joins TRBV5-6 to TRBJ1-6, with D possibly being TRBD1 (5 bases). The CDR3 loop spans 16 amino acids. Germline CDR1 and CDR2: SGHDT and YYEEEE. V gave up 1 base and J gave up 8 bases, with 16 bases separating them. As DNA, the CDR3 is TGTGCCAGCAGCTTGTTGGGGGGGGATATCCATTCACCCCTCCACTTT. Its protein product is CASSLLGGDIHSPLHF.

The rearrangement uses TRBV29-1 and TRBJ1-2; 8 bases align to TRBD1. From germline, CDR1 is SQVTM and CDR2 ANQGSEA. Trimming took 0 bases from V and 8 from J; bases not matched to a gene: 5. The CDR3 is made up of 13 amino acids. In DNA, the CDR3 is TGCAGCGTTGAAGAGGACAGGGCATGGGGCTACACCTTC. Encoded protein: CSVEEDRAWGYTF.